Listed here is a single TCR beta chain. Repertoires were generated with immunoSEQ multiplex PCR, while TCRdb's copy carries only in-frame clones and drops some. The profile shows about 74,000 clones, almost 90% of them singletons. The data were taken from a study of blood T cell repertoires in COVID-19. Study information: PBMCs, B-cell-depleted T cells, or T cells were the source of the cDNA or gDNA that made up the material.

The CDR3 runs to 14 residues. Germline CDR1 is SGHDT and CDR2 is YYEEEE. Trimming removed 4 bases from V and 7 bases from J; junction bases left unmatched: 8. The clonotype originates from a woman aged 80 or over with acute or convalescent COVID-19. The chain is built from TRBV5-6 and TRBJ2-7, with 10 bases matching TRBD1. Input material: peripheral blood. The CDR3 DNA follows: TGTGCCAGCAGCCTGGGACAGGGGTTCCGGGAGCAGTACTTC. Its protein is CASSLGQGFREQYF.